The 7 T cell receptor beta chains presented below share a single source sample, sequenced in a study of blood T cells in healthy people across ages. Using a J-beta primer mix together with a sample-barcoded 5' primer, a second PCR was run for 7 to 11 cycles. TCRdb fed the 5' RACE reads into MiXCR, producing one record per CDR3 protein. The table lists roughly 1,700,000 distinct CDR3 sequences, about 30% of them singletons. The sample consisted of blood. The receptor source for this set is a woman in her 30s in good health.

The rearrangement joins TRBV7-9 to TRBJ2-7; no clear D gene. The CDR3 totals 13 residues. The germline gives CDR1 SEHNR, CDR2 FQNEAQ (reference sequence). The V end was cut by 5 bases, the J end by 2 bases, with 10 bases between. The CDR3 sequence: CASSAPRAYEQYF. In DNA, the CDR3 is TGTGCCAGCAGCGCCCCTCGGGCCTACGAGCAGTACTTC.

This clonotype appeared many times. This CDR3 reads CASGNPTGTSYEQYF. The CDR3 bases are TGTGCCAGCGGCAATCCAACCGGGACTTCATACGAGCAGTACTTC. This chain links TRBV7-9 with TRBJ2-7; TRBD2 might be the D (6 bases). Germline V gene lookup returns CDR1 SEHNR and CDR2 FQNEAQ (reference sequence). The CDR3 covers 15 residues. The V and J ends lost 8 bases and 4 bases respectively, with 21 bases between them.

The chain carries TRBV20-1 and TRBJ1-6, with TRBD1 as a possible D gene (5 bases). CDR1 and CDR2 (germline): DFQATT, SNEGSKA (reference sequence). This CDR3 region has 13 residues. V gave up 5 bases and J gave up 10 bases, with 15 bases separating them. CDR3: CSAWGRLGSPLHF. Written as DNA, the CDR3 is TGCAGTGCTTGGGGACGCCTTGGGTCACCCCTCCACTTT.

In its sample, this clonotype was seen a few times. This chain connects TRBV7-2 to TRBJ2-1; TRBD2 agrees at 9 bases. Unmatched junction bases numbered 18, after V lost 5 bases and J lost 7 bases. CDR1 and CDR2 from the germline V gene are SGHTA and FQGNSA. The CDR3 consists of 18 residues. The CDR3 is CASSHPGVVVAGVNEQFF. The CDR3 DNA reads TGTGCCAGCAGCCACCCCGGGGTAGTGGTAGCGGGGGTAAATGAGCAGTTCTTC.

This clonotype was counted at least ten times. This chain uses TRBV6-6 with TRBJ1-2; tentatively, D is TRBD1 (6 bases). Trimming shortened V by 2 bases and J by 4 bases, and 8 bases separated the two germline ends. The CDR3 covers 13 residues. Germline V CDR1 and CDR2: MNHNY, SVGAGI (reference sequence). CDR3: CASSYGGIYGYTF. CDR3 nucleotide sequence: TGTGCCAGCAGTTACGGGGGCATCTATGGCTACACCTTC.

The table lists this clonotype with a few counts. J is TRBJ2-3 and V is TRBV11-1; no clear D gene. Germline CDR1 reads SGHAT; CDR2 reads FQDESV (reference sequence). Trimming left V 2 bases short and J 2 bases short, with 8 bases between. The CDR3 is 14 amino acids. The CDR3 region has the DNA TGTGCCAGCAGCTTACGAGAGGTCACAGATACGCAGTATTTT. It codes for CASSLREVTDTQYF.

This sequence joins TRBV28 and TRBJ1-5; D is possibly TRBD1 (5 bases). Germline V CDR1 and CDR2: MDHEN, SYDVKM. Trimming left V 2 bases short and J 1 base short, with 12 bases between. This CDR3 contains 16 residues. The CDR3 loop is CASSLLRGSSNQPQHF. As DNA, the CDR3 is TGTGCCAGCAGTTTACTCCGGGGGTCGAGCAATCAGCCCCAGCATTTT.